This T cell receptor (beta chain) came from a study of T cell responses to AZD1222 COVID-19 vaccine (dated by TCRdb to the early 2020s). Notes on the research overall: TCR sequencing covered 233 trial participants: 200 to 220 given two doses of AZD1222 and 26 given two doses of MenACWY control vaccine. Trial participants were enrolled into age subgroups of 18-55, 56-69 and 70-plus years, which contained approximately 150, 30 and 60 TCR-sequenced participants, respectively. Here is what the overall study found, with its caveats: Epitopes outside the regions mutated in the B.1.351 and B.1.1.7 variants were reportedly recognized by nearly half of the unique spike-specific TCRs. Participants were mostly white British and included more females than males, and it was suggested by the authors that clonal diversity may have been underestimated. Vaccine-associated CD4 TCRs spanned the whole spike protein, with dominant responses in regions 160-218 and 743-854. In the small 56-69-year group, the increase in depth fell short of significance, most likely because of low power. Conclusions about previously exposed vaccinees were limited because only six AZD1222 recipients were SARS-CoV-2 seropositive at baseline. Because no day 14 peak-response samples were available, the repertoires could be characterized only after the peak T cell response. A significant rise in spike-specific TCR breadth and depth was observed after two AZD1222 doses relative to day 0 and relative to MenACWY recipients.

CDR1 and CDR2, looked up from the germline V gene, are KGHSH and LQKENI. The CDR3 starts with the cysteine, ends with the phenylalanine, and has 14 residues. Left in the record is the CDR3 DNA by itself, 42 bases read in frame from the first base. V lost 2 bases and J lost 5 bases; the stretch between them is 12 bases long. The time point label corresponds to: about 28 days (+/-7) after the second vaccine dose. Because spike-specific TCR depth and breadth did not differ between the two schedules, AZD1222 recipients who got a second dose at roughly 4 weeks were pooled with those who got a second dose at roughly 12 weeks. Vaccinee samples were obtained from the UK trials COV001 and COV002, which included a single-blind randomized controlled phase 2/3 trial of AZD1222 (ChAdOx1 nCoV-19) in healthy adults. Trial participant PBMC samples were collected at day 0 and day 28 after the second dose for TCRbeta chain sequencing.

The CDR3 regions of human TCRbeta chains were subjected to immunosequencing. The study's processing was this. Repertoire TCRs were matched against a reference library of SARS-CoV-2-specific TCRs generated with the MIRA antigen-specificity platform. Breadth was defined as the fraction of unique TCRs that were SARS-CoV-2-associated, and depth was defined as the fraction of total T cells that were SARS-CoV-2-associated. Using the MIRA data, each spike-specific TCR was assigned both to the spike region to which the TCR was reactive and to a CD4 or CD8 class. Log10-transformed breadth and depth values were compared by one-way ANOVA with Sidak's multiple comparisons tests. What TCRdb holds here is the immuneACCESS table cut down to in-frame rearrangements. Part of the clones is not present; checked against another copy, under half of the missing clones reflect an unresolved V gene, and the others are unexplained. That table furnishes V, J and clone size, whereas the DNA furnished D and trimming. The sample data list 98,000 or so clones, and approximately 84% of these were observed just once. 12% to 15% of the sample is in the top ten clones.

On this clone itself: What this receptor recognizes is not known. Base quality data are lacking; no much larger clone is found one base away.

This sequence was found in an adult who received the AZD1222 COVID-19 vaccine. The sample here was peripheral blood, taken 28 days after the second AZD1222 dose. The rearrangement joined TRBV18 to TRBJ1-2, with no confident D gene call. The base sequence is TGTGCCAGCTCACCATCCGGGGTGGAATATGGCTACACCTTC. Its protein reads: CASSPSGVEYGYTF.